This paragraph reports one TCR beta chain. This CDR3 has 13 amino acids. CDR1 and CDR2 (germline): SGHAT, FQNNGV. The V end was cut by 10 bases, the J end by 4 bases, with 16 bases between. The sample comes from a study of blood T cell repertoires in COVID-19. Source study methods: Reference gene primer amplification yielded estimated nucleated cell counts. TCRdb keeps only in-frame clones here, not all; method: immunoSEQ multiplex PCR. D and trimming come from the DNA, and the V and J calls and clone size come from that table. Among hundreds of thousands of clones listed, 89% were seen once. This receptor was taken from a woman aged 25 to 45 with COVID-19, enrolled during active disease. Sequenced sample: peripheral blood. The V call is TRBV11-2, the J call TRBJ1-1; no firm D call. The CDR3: CATRRPSGTEAFF. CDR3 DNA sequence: TGTGCCACCCGCCGCCCTTCCGGCACTGAAGCTTTCTTT.